This T cell receptor beta chain stems from a study of early T cells in non-severe SARS-CoV-2 infection. The overall study: Unsorted whole-blood RNA was sequenced in bulk, leaving chains unpaired.

Unique molecular identifiers (one per individual cDNA molecule) were attached. TCRdb recomputed calls from the 5' RACE reads with MiXCR, one row per CDR3 protein. The sample contains about 28,000 distinct CDR3 sequences, roughly 6% of which appear only once. General study results and limits: VDJdb matching, biased toward anti-spike CD8 responses, missed private and CD4 specificities.

Germline V gives CDR1 ENHRY, CDR2 SYGVKD. This CDR3 contains 15 residues. Trimming cost V 4 bases and J 6 bases; bases outside gene matches: 11. This clonotype showed up many times. The antigen is not known. This chain uses TRBV10-3 with TRBJ2-7, with 8 bases identical to TRBD2. The sequencing sample was made of whole blood. This clonotype was sampled from an adult who was a healthcare worker with PCR-confirmed SARS-CoV-2 infection or an uninfected control (not recorded which). The CDR3 nucleotides read TGTGCCATCAGTGTTATTAGCGGGGCCAATAGCGAGCAGTACTTC. Translating it yields CAISVISGANSEQYF.